The sequence of this T cell receptor beta chain was determined in a study of identical twins. General study results and limits: Interpretation of the results relied on cross-sectional statistical analysis and not on following the same donors. Out-of-frame alpha sequences shared by twins were enriched for low generation probability. Monozygotic twins shared more out-of-frame TCR alpha than recombination models predicted.

In this sample, this clonotype turned up a few times. The antigen remains unidentified. TCRdb reprocessed the 5' RACE reads with MiXCR, giving one entry per CDR3 protein. The sample holds over 250,000 distinct CDR3 sequences, more than 8% seen once. Trimming left V 3 bases short and J 6 bases short, with 12 bases between. In germline, CDR1 is SNHLY, CDR2 FYNNEI. This CDR3 comprises 13 residues. These data were also filed under a second study, of yellow fever vaccine responses in identical twins.

The chain is built from TRBV2 and TRBJ2-7; D may be TRBD1 (6 bases). Sequencing was carried out using CD8+ T cells sorted from blood. The sequence derives from a woman between 18 and 30 years old in good health. CDR3 coding DNA: TGTGCCAGCAGTGAGGCGACAGGTACCGAGCAGTACTTC. Its translation: CASSEATGTEQYF.